The 22 T cell receptor beta chains below all came from one sample that was sequenced in a study of cytomegalovirus exposure and HLA in healthy donors. Primers: 60 Vbeta forward and 13 Jbeta reverse. TCRdb keeps only in-frame clones here, not all; method: immunoSEQ multiplex PCR. Of under 200,000 clones listed, roughly 80% are singletons. Material for sequencing was PBMCs. All receptors derive from a woman between 45 and 60 years old in good health and CMV-seronegative.

This clone was detected once. The CDR3 sequence: CASSSRERYTTEAFF. The DNA of the CDR3 is TGTGCCAGCAGCAGCCGGGAGAGGTACACCACTGAAGCTTTCTTT. The J gene is TRBJ1-1, the V gene TRBV28; no definite D call. The V gene lost 6 bases and the J gene lost 4 bases, with 18 bases spanning the gap. CDR1 and CDR2 (germline): MDHEN, SYDVKM. The CDR3 runs to 15 residues.

A note on this clone: A read error may produce the germline difference seen at one junction end. The V call is TRBV28, the J call TRBJ1-5, with TRBD1 matching over 9 bases. CDR3 length: 14 amino acids. Germline-derived CDR1 and CDR2 are MDHEN and SYDVKM. CDR3: CASSEPGQGSLSDF. CDR3 DNA: TGTGCCAGCAGTGAGCCGGGACAGGGTTCTTTATCCGATTTT.

The chain carries TRBV28 and TRBJ2-1, with 10 bases identical to TRBD1. The germline V gene encodes CDR1 MDHEN and CDR2 SYDVKM. CDR3 length: 17 amino acids. V lost 5 bases and J lost 8; bases outside the gene matches: 15. DNA of the CDR3: TGTGCCAGCAGTCGAACCTGGACAGGGGGTGGCTGGTATGAGCAGTTCTTC. Its protein is CASSRTWTGGGWYEQFF.

This rearrangement joins TRBV2 to TRBJ2-3, with 13 bases identical to TRBD2. CDR1 SNHLY and CDR2 FYNNEI come from the germline V gene. Trimming at V came to 4 bases and at J to 5 bases, leaving 3 bases not matched to a gene. This CDR3 region has 15 residues. The CDR3 coding sequence is TGTGCCAGCAGTGGGACTAGCGGGAGAAAAGATACGCAGTATTTT. Translating it yields CASSGTSGRKDTQYF.

This clone was seen more than once but under ten times. The gene calls are TRBV7-3 and TRBJ2-3; TRBD2 matches at 13 bases. With V trimmed by 2 bases and J by 2 bases, 4 bases remained unmatched. Germline CDR1 and CDR2: SGHTA and FQGTGA. The CDR3 spans 17 residues. CDR3 sequence: CASSLGLAGDSTDTQYF. The CDR3 nucleotides read TGTGCCAGCAGCTTAGGACTAGCGGGGGATTCCACAGATACGCAGTATTTT.

The chain uses TRBV28 and TRBJ1-2; D remains ambiguous. Trimming took 8 bases from V and 4 from J, leaving 14 bases between them. This CDR3 contains 13 residues. In germline, CDR1 is MDHEN, CDR2 SYDVKM. The CDR3 DNA reads as TGTGCCAGCGGGCAGGTCCTACGCTATGGCTACACCTTC. It specifies CASGQVLRYGYTF.

The chain has TRBV28 and TRBJ2-2; 9 nucleotides align to TRBD1. The germline V gene encodes CDR1 MDHEN and CDR2 SYDVKM. The CDR3 runs to 14 residues. V was pared by 6 bases and J by 4 bases, with 3 bases of the junction left unmatched. The CDR3: CASRSDRGTGELFF. The CDR3 DNA is TGTGCCAGCAGGTCGGACAGGGGCACCGGGGAGCTGTTTTTT.

The chain carries TRBV4-2 and TRBJ2-5; 7 bases agree with TRBD2. The germline gives CDR1 LGHNA, CDR2 YNFKEQ. V lost 1 base, J lost 9 bases, and 17 bases stayed unmatched. This CDR3 spans 17 amino acids. CDR3 sequence (DNA): TGTGCCAGCAGCCAAGGGGGATCTAGCGCCCAACGGGAGGCCCAGTACTTC. Its protein is CASSQGGSSAQREAQYF.

V gene TRBV9 combines with J gene TRBJ2-7; 12 bases align to TRBD2. Germline V gene data show CDR1 as SGDLS and CDR2 as YYNGEE. J lost 0 bases, V lost 4 bases, and 5 bases had no gene match. This CDR3 region has 16 residues. CDR3 protein: CASSKSTSGSSYEQYF. CDR3 bases: TGTGCCAGCAGCAAATCGACTAGCGGGAGCTCCTACGAGCAGTACTTC.

The genes are TRBV7-2 and TRBJ2-1; 15 nucleotides line up with TRBD2. The CDR3 is made up of 15 amino acids. V lost 3 bases, J lost 7 bases, and 1 base stayed unmatched. CDR1 is SGHTA and CDR2 is FQGNSA in the germline V gene. The CDR3 reads CASSLGLAGGNEQFF. The CDR3 DNA reads TGTGCCAGCAGCTTGGGACTAGCGGGGGGTAATGAGCAGTTCTTC.

The chain joins TRBV28 to TRBJ1-1, with D perhaps matching TRBD1 (5 bases). CDR1 and CDR2 from the germline V gene are MDHEN and SYDVKM. The CDR3 sequence is 15 residues long. Between the trimmed V and J ends, which lost 5 bases and 3 bases, there was a span of 16 bases. CDR3 residues: CASSPITTVDTEAFF. CDR3 DNA: TGTGCCAGCAGTCCCATAACGACAGTAGACACTGAAGCTTTCTTT.

Only a few counts were recorded for this clone. This chain joins TRBV7-2 and TRBJ1-5, with D perhaps TRBD1 (6 bases). The CDR3 has 14 amino acids. CDR1 and CDR2 from the germline V gene are SGHTA and FQGNSA. Between the trimmed V and J ends, which lost 1 base and 7 bases, there was a span of 11 bases. CDR3 sequence reads: CASSLVRGVQPQHF. DNA of the CDR3: TGTGCCAGCAGCTTAGTCAGGGGTGTCCAGCCCCAGCATTTT.

V gene TRBV6-5 combines with J gene TRBJ1-3; no reliable D call. Per germline, CDR1 MNHEY and CDR2 SVGAGI. This CDR3 spans 15 amino acids. Trimming left V 2 bases short and J 1 base short, with 9 bases between. CDR3 sequence reads: CASSYALGSGNTIYF. In nucleotides, the CDR3 is TGTGCCAGCAGTTACGCCCTCGGTTCTGGAAACACCATATATTTT.

This chain uses TRBV4-1 with TRBJ2-7; 8 positions agree with TRBD1. Germline CDR1 is MGHRA and CDR2 is YSYEKL. Unmatched junction bases numbered 0, after V lost 5 bases and J lost 6 bases. This CDR3 spans 11 amino acids. The CDR3 loop reads CASSTGGEQYF. DNA for the CDR3: TGCGCCAGCAGCACAGGGGGCGAGCAGTACTTC.

The chain uses TRBV10-1 and TRBJ2-1; TRBD2 matches at 13 bases. This CDR3 has 16 amino acids. The germline V gene encodes CDR1 WNHNN and CDR2 SYGVQD (reference sequence). After removal of 4 bases from V and 10 bases from J, the junction contained 10 bases not matched to a gene. CDR3 coding DNA: TGCGCCAGCAGTGTTACTAGCGGGGGGGCATTGAGAGAGCAGTTCTTC. It is translated as CASSVTSGGALREQFF.

The V gene is TRBV13, the J gene TRBJ2-1; TRBD2 matches 10 bases. This CDR3 comprises 16 residues. V lost 4 bases, J lost 7 bases, and 10 bases stayed unmatched. The germline V gene has CDR1 PRHDT and CDR2 FYEKMQ (reference sequence). The CDR3 nucleotides read TGTGCCAGCAGCTCACCTTCTAGCGGGAGTCGGAATGAGCAGTTCTTC. Amino acid sequence: CASSSPSSGSRNEQFF.

This chain joins TRBV9 and TRBJ1-1; 9 bases map to TRBD1. Germline V gene lookup returns CDR1 SGDLS and CDR2 YYNGEE. CDR3 length: 18 residues. Trimming at V came to 2 bases and at J to 0 bases, leaving 11 bases not matched to a gene. For the CDR3, the DNA is TGTGCCAGCAGCGTCGGACAGGGGAGTTTCAACATGAACACTGAAGCTTTCTTT. It encodes CASSVGQGSFNMNTEAFF. Together with reference TRBV9 and TRBJ1-1, the CDR3 gives the full variable domain: DSGVTQTPKHLITATGQRVTLRCSPRSGDLSVYWYQQSLDQGLQFLIQYYNGEERAKGNILERFSAQQFPDLHSELNLSSLELGDSALYFCASSVGQGSFNMNTEAFFGQGTRLTVV.

This chain connects TRBV18 to TRBJ1-2, with D perhaps matching TRBD1 (5 bases). The CDR3 is made up of 15 amino acids. Germline values: CDR1 KGHSH, CDR2 LQKENI. The V gene lost 2 bases and the J gene lost 5 bases, with 15 bases spanning the gap. The CDR3 region is CASSPRQNDGYGYTF. CDR3 nucleotides: TGTGCCAGCTCACCAAGACAGAACGACGGGTATGGCTACACCTTC.

The rearrangement joins TRBV6-5 to TRBJ2-5, with a tentative D call TRBD1 (6 bases). Deletions cut 5 bases from V and 3 bases from J, with 10 bases between. The CDR3 extends over 13 amino acids. In germline, CDR1 is MNHEY, CDR2 SVGAGI. As DNA, the CDR3 is TGTGCCAGCAGTACAGGGTTTAAAGAGACCCAGTACTTC. It specifies CASSTGFKETQYF.

The J gene is TRBJ1-1, the V gene TRBV10-2; D is perhaps TRBD1 (5 bases). The CDR3 covers 13 residues. The ends were cut back, 10 bases at V and 3 bases at J, with 15 bases in the middle. The germline V gene has CDR1 WSHSY and CDR2 SAAADI. CDR3: CANPVDKDTEAFF. CDR3 nucleotides: TGCGCCAACCCCGTGGACAAAGACACTGAAGCTTTCTTT.

The chain couples TRBV9 to TRBJ1-1, with D tentatively TRBD1 (6 bases). Trimming took off 3 bases at V and 1 base at J, with 22 bases between the two ends. Germline V gives CDR1 SGDLS, CDR2 YYNGEE. CDR3 length: 18 amino acids. CDR3 bases: TGTGCCAGCAGCGCCTTGACAGGTCCTAATGTCGGGAACACTGAAGCTTTCTTT. This sequence encodes CASSALTGPNVGNTEAFF.

The V and J genes are TRBV5-4 and TRBJ1-2, with 8 positions matching TRBD1. CDR1 is SGHNT and CDR2 is YYREEE in the germline V gene (reference sequence). With V trimmed by 5 bases and J by 1 base, 4 bases remained unmatched. CDR3 length: 14 residues. The CDR3 DNA reads as TGTGCCAGCAGTACAGGGGGGAATAACTATGGCTACACCTTC. The encoded protein is CASSTGGNNYGYTF.